This TCR beta chain was documented in a study of T cells in Graves' hyperthyroidism and ophthalmopathy. This clonotype was counted many times. V was clipped by 4 bases and J by 4 bases, with 15 bases between them. Germline CDR1 and CDR2: SGHKS and YYEKEE (reference sequence). The CDR3 is 15 amino acids. Amplified TCR beta CDR3 regions derived from RNA transcripts. RT-PCR in the first round (using the HTBI primer set) targeted the TCR CDR3. TCRdb itself ran the multiplex PCR reads through MiXCR, one entry per CDR3 protein. The sample includes about 510,000 distinct CDR3 sequences, approximately 14% of them seen just once.

The V call is TRBV5-5, the J call TRBJ2-1, with D perhaps matching TRBD2 (6 bases). The source of this sequence is a woman between 40 and 55 years old with Graves' hyperthyroidism. Sequencing was performed on blood. The CDR3 nucleotides read TGTGCCAGCAGCCGAGGCGAGGGAGGATACAATGAGCAGTTCTTC. Its protein is CASSRGEGGYNEQFF.